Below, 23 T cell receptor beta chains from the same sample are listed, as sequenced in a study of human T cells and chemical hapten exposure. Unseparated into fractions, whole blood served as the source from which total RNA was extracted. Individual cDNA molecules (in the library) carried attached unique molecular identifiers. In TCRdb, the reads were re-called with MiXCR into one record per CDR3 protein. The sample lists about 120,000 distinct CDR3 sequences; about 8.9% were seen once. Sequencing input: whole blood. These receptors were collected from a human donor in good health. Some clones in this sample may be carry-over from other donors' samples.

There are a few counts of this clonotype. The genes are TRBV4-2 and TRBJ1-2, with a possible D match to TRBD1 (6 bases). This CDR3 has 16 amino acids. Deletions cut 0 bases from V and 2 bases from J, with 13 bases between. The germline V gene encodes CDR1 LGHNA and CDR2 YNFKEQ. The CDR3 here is CASSQDQSGQNYGYTF. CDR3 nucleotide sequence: TGTGCCAGCAGCCAAGATCAATCCGGACAGAACTATGGCTACACCTTC.

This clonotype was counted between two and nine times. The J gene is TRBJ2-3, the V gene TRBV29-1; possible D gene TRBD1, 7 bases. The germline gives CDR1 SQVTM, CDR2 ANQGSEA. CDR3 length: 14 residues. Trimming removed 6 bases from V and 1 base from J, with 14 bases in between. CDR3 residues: CSVIRGAGTDTQYF. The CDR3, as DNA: TGCAGCGTGATCAGGGGGGCTGGCACAGATACGCAGTATTTT.

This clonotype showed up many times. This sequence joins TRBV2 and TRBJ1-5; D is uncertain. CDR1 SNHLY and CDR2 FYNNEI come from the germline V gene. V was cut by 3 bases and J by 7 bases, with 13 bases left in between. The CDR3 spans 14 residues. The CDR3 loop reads CASSDRTQRQPQHF. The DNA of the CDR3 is TGTGCCAGCAGTGACCGGACCCAAAGGCAGCCCCAGCATTTT. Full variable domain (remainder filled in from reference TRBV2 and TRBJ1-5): EPEVTQTPSHQVTQMGQEVILRCVPISNHLYFYWYRQILGQKVEFLVSFYNNEISEKSEIFDDQFSVERPDGSNFTLKIRSTKLEDSAMYFCASSDRTQRQPQHFGDGTRLSIL.

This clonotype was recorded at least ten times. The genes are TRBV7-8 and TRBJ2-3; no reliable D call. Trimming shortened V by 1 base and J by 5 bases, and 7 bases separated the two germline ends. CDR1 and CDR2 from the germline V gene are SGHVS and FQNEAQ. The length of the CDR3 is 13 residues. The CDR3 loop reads CASSLGRGDTQYF. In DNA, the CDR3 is TGTGCCAGCAGCTTAGGTCGTGGAGATACGCAGTATTTT.

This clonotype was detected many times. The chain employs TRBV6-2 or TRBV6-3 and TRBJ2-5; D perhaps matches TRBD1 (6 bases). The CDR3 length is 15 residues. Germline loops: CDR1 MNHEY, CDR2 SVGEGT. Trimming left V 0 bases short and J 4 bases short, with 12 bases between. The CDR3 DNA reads TGTGCCAGCAGTTACTCGAGCCAGGGGTCAGAGACCCAGTACTTC. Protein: CASSYSSQGSETQYF.

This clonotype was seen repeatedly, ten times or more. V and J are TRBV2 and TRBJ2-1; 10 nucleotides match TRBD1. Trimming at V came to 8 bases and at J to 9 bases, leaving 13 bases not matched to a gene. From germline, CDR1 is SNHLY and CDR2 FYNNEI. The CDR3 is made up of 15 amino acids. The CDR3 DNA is TGTGCCAGCGCCCACCGGGACAGGGGTGATGGTGAGCAGTTCTTC. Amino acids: CASAHRDRGDGEQFF.

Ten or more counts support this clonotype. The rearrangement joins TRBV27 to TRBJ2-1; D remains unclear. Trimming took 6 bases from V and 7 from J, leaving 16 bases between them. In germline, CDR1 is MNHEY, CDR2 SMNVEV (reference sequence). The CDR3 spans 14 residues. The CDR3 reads CASRPVGVINEQFF. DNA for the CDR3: TGTGCCAGCAGACCGGTTGGGGTGATAAATGAGCAGTTCTTC.

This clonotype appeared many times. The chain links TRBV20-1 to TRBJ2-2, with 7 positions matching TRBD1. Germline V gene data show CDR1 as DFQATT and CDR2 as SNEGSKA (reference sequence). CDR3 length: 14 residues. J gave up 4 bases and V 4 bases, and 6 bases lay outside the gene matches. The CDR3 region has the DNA TGCAGTGCTACGTACAGGGGCGGCACCGGGGAGCTGTTTTTT. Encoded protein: CSATYRGGTGELFF.

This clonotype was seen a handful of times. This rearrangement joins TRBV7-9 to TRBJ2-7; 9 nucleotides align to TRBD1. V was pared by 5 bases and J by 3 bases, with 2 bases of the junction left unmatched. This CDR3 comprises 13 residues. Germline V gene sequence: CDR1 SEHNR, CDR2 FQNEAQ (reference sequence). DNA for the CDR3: TGTGCCAGCAGCGTGACAGGGGGCTACGAGCAGTACTTC. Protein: CASSVTGGYEQYF.

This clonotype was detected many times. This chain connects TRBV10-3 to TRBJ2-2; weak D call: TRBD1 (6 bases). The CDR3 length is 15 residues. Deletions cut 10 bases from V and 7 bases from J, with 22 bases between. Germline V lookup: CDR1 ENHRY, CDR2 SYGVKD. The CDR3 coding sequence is TGTGCCACCTCCGGGACAACTGGGCTGGGCGGGGAGCTGTTTTTT. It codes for CATSGTTGLGGELFF.

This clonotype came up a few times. CDR3 sequence (DNA): TGCAGTGCCGCCCTTTCGGGGGGGGGCGTCGGGGAGCTGTTTTTT. Its protein is CSAALSGGGVGELFF. The V call is TRBV20-1, the J call TRBJ2-2; 8 nucleotides agree with TRBD2. CDR3 length: 15 residues. The germline V gene has CDR1 DFQATT and CDR2 SNEGSKA (reference sequence). J lost 7 bases, V lost 6 bases, and 13 bases had no gene match.

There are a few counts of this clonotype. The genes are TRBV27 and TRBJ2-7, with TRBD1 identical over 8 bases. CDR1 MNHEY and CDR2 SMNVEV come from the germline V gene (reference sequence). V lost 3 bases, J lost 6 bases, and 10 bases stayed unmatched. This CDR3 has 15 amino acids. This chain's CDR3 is CASSFFRTGFSEQYF. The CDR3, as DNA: TGTGCCAGCAGTTTTTTCCGGACAGGGTTTAGCGAGCAGTACTTC.

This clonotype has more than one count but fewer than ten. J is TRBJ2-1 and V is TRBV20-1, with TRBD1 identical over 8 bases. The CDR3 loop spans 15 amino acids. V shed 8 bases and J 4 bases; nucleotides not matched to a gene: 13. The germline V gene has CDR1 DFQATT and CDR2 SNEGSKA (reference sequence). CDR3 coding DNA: TGCAGTACCATTGCCAGGGGGCCTAAATACAATGAGCAGTTCTTC. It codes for CSTIARGPKYNEQFF.

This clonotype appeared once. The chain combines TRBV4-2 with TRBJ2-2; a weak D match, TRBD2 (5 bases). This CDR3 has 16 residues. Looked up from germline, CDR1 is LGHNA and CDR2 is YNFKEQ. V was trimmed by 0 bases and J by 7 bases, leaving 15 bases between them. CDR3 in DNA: TGTGCCAGCAGCCAAGATTGGGCGGGCCGGCTCGGGGAGCTGTTTTTT. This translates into CASSQDWAGRLGELFF.

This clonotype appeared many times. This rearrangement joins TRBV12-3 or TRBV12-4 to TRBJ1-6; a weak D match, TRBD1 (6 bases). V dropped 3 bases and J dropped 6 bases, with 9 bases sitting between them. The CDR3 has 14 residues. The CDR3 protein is CASSFGRGNSPLHF. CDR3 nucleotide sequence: TGTGCCAGCAGTTTCGGCAGGGGTAATTCACCCCTCCACTTT.

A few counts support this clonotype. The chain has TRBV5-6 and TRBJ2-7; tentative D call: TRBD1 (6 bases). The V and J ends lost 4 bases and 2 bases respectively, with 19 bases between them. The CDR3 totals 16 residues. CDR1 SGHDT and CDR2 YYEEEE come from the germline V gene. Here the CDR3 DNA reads TGTGCCAGCAGCCGTATGACAGGCTTAATGGCCTACGAGCAGTACTTC. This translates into CASSRMTGLMAYEQYF.

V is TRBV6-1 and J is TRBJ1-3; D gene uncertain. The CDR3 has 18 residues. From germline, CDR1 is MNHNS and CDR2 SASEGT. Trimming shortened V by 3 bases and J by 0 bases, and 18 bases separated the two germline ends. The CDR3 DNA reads TGTGCCAGCAGTGATTTCCGGCATATACTGAACTCTGGAAACACCATATATTTT. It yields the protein CASSDFRHILNSGNTIYF.

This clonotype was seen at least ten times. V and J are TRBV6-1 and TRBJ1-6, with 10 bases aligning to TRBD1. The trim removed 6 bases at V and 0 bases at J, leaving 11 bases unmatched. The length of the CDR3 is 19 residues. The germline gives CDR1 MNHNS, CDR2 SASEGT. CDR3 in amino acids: CASSRPLDRGSSYNSPLHF. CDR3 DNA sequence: TGTGCCAGCAGCCGCCCCCTGGACAGGGGGAGCTCCTATAATTCACCCCTCCACTTT.

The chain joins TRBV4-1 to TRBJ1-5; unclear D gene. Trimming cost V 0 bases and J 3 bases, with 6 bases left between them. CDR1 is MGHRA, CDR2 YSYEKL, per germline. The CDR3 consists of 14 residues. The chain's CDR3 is CASSQDRANQPQHF. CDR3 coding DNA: TGCGCCAGCAGCCAAGATCGGGCCAATCAGCCCCAGCATTTT.

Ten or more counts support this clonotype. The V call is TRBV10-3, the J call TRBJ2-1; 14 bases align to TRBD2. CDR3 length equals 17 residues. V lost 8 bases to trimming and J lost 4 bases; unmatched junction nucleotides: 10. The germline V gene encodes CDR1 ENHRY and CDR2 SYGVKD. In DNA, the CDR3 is TGTGCCATCGGACTAGCGGGAGGTTACTTACTTTACAATGAGCAGTTCTTC. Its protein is CAIGLAGGYLLYNEQFF.

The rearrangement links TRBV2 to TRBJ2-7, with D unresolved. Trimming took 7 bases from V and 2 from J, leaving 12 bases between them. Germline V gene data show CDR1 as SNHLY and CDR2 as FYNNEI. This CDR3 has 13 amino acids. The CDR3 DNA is TGTGCCAGCAAGTCCCCCAACCCCTACGAGCAGTACTTC. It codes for CASKSPNPYEQYF.

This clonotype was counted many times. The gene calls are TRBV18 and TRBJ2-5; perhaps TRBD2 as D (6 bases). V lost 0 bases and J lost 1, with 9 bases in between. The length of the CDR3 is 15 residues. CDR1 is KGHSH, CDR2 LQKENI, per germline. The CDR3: CASSPPEGVQETQYF. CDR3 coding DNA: TGTGCCAGCTCACCACCGGAGGGAGTCCAAGAGACCCAGTACTTC.

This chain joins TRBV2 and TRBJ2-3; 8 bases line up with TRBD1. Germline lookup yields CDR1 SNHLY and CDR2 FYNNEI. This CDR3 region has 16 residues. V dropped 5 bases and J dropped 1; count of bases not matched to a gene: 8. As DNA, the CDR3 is TGTGCCAGCAGTCCTCGACAGGGGATGGGCACAGATACGCAGTATTTT. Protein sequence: CASSPRQGMGTDTQYF.